This T cell receptor (beta chain) was identified during a study of cytomegalovirus exposure and HLA in healthy donors. The study's findings and limits: Roughly uniform depth of sequencing across donors was assumed in presence/absence analyses. Evidence from a later analysis indicated that most CMV-associated TCR beta chains looked HLA-restricted.

On this clone itself: What it binds is not known.

Vbeta (60) and Jbeta (13) primers were used in the PCR. The table came from immunoSEQ multiplex PCR; TCRdb's copy has only in-frame clones and leaves some out. Of 150,000 to 200,000 clones in the sample, approximately 82% were seen once. Trimming removed 3 bases at V and 0 bases at J, with 9 bases between. The V gene's germline CDR1 is MGHRA and CDR2 YSYEKL. This CDR3 spans 14 amino acids. This clonotype was obtained from a male donor in good health and CMV-seropositive. The source material was PBMCs. The chain is built from TRBV4-1 and TRBJ2-7; no clear D gene. In DNA, the CDR3 is TGCGCCAGCAGCCACCGAGAAACCTCCTACGAGCAGTACTTC. Amino acids: CASSHRETSYEQYF.